Each of the 3 T cell receptor beta chains below was sequenced from the same sample in a study of blood T cell repertoires in COVID-19. Produced via immunoSEQ multiplex PCR; TCRdb's table is partial and in-frame only. Of 90,000 to 110,000 clones listed, around 76% were seen once; the top ten hold around 19%. Source material: peripheral blood. Receptors were obtained from a woman in her seventies with acute or convalescent COVID-19.

J is TRBJ1-1 and V is TRBV5-4; TRBD1 agrees at 9 bases. Germline assignment: CDR1 SGHNT and CDR2 YYREEE (reference sequence). V lost 2 bases, J lost 1 base, and 9 bases stayed unmatched. CDR3 length: 17 residues. The CDR3 coding sequence is TGTGCCAGCAGCTTTACGGGACAGGGTAGGAAGAACACTGAAGCTTTCTTT. Protein: CASSFTGQGRKNTEAFF.

This chain connects TRBV13 to TRBJ2-5; 7 nucleotides line up with TRBD1. CDR1 and CDR2 (germline): PRHDT, FYEKMQ (reference sequence). The ends lost 5 bases at V and 1 base at J; junction bases unmatched: 10. CDR3 length equals 16 residues. In DNA, the CDR3 is TGTGCCAGCAGCCCGAGCCGGGACAGTCGCCAAGAGACCCAGTACTTC. It yields the protein CASSPSRDSRQETQYF.

J is TRBJ2-7 and V is TRBV6-2 or TRBV6-3; TRBD2 is a possible D gene (5 bases). The V and J ends lost 0 bases and 7 bases respectively, with 10 bases between them. CDR1 and CDR2 (germline): MNHEY, SVGEGT. The length of the CDR3 is 13 residues. The CDR3 loop reads CASSYSRRGEQYF. CDR3 nucleotides: TGTGCCAGCAGTTACTCGAGACGAGGGGAGCAGTACTTC.